A selection of T cell receptor beta chains follows, all from one sample in a study of T cells after yellow fever vaccination. TCRdb analysed the 5' RACE reads with MiXCR anew, one entry per CDR3 protein. This table has tens of thousands of distinct CDR3 sequences, less than 9% appearing once. The source material was CD8+ T cells sorted from PBMCs, sampled roughly 14 days after the first yellow fever vaccination. The receptor source for this set is a man aged 18 to 29 who received the YFV17D yellow fever vaccine. Each CDR3 is given without its conserved first and last residue. The D gene is left open where the match is weak. Rows may omit the clone size; those that give it use once, few, many or a size class.

TRBD2	TRBV6-5	TRBJ2-4	many	ASSYAPVGDGRAKNIQY
.	TRBV6-2/TRBV6-3	TRBJ1-5	many	ASSSFGGNQPQH
.	TRBV4-3	TRBJ2-5	many	ASSQDLGVYRQETQY
.	TRBV27	TRBJ2-3	many	ASRALHGPDTQY
.	TRBV7-9	TRBJ2-2	many	ASSSRTLALGAGELF
.	TRBV7-9	TRBJ2-2	many	ASKKNTGELF
TRBD2	TRBV7-2	TRBJ2-1	many	ASSEISGGHNEQF
TRBD2	TRBV7-8	TRBJ2-3	many	ASDPGTSFDTQY
.	TRBV14	TRBJ1-1	few	ASSQVSLNTEAF
TRBD1	TRBV6-2/TRBV6-3	TRBJ1-1	few	ASSMGQAPNTEAF
TRBD2	TRBV5-1	TRBJ2-1	few	ASSSLAGGPYEQF
.	TRBV7-9	TRBJ1-1	many	ASSLARREAF
.	TRBV12-3/TRBV12-4	TRBJ2-1	many	ASSLRVGGISYNEQF
.	TRBV7-7	TRBJ2-1	many	ASSLAAGILNEQF
.	TRBV9	TRBJ1-6	many	ASSVGGGANSPLH
.	TRBV6-6	TRBJ1-1	many	ASSYAGITEAF
TRBD2	TRBV12-5	TRBJ2-1	many	ASGPFGGSSYNEQF
TRBD2	TRBV20-1	TRBJ2-7	few	SAAAHLLAGGAYEQY
.	TRBV4-2	TRBJ2-6	many	ASSQVGTAGANVLT
TRBD2	TRBV6-1	TRBJ2-7	many	ASSLTSGGSYEQY
.	TRBV5-1	TRBJ2-7	many	ASSLRELDYEQY
.	TRBV20-1	TRBJ2-1	many	SALGLEKSYNEQF
.	TRBV4-3	TRBJ2-5	many	ASSQGLVETQY
.	TRBV27	TRBJ2-6	many	ASSNRGATGANVLT
.	TRBV9	TRBJ2-1	many	ASSVAGVNEQF
.	TRBV4-2	TRBJ2-6	many	ASSQETGGRPGGANVLT
TRBD2	TRBV5-3	TRBJ2-2	.	ASGLGLAGANTGELF
TRBD2	TRBV6-5	TRBJ2-3	few	ASSYSGGLAGGTDTQY
.	TRBV5-1	TRBJ2-3	many	ASSLPETDTQY
.	TRBV7-3	TRBJ1-1	many	ASSPTMATEAF
TRBD1	TRBV7-6	TRBJ2-7	many	ASSLGVTGAYEQY
.	TRBV5-1	TRBJ1-2	many	ASSPPPGTGYT
.	TRBV29-1	TRBJ1-5	many	SRKAQSFNQPQH
TRBD2	TRBV5-1	TRBJ2-7	many	ASSTERGDEQY
.	TRBV29-1	TRBJ2-2	many	SVERENTGELF
TRBD1	TRBV7-9	TRBJ2-5	many	ASSYIGTGQETQY
TRBD1	TRBV7-8	TRBJ2-7	many	ASSYTGVPYEQY
.	TRBV7-6	TRBJ2-3	many	ASSSGTPSDTQY
TRBD2	TRBV5-1	TRBJ2-5	.	ASSLKVGGGAGQETQY
.	TRBV27	TRBJ2-3	many	ASSLLGGEADTQY
TRBD2	TRBV7-7	TRBJ2-3	many	ASSYAAGGTDTQY
TRBD1	TRBV5-1	TRBJ2-5	few	ASSPDGTGEETQY
.	TRBV7-6	TRBJ2-2	many	ASSFRVAGELF
.	TRBV5-5	TRBJ1-1	.	ASSLDTFRATEAF
TRBD2	TRBV4-2	TRBJ2-5	.	ASSQGVGRAGGEETQY
.	TRBV3-1	TRBJ1-2	many	ASSYPGTSYGYT